A single sample is the source of the 21 T cell receptor beta chains below, sequenced in a study of patients and donors after allogeneic stem cell transplantation. TCRdb re-called the RT-PCR reads through MiXCR, storing one row per CDR3 protein. The table has about 960,000 distinct CDR3 sequences, roughly 18% seen once. Input material: blood, either unsorted or a sorted T cell fraction (not recorded which). The source is a human donor who was either an allogeneic HSCT recipient or a stem cell or donor lymphocyte infusion donor (not recorded which). It is not recorded whose cells these are; they may come from a transplant donor.

The chain couples TRBV9 to TRBJ2-7; D is uncertain. In germline, CDR1 is SGDLS, CDR2 YYNGEE. V was cut by 0 bases and J by 2 bases, with 15 bases left in between. The CDR3 is 16 residues long. The CDR3, as DNA: TGTGCCAGCAGCGTAGAAGGTGGCAGCCCTACCTACGAGCAGTACTTC. This gives the protein CASSVEGGSPTYEQYF.

The J gene is TRBJ2-4, the V gene TRBV9; 7 bases are shared with TRBD1. This CDR3 comprises 17 residues. From germline, CDR1 is SGDLS and CDR2 YYNGEE. After removal of 3 bases from V and 0 bases from J, the junction contained 9 bases not matched to a gene. CDR3 amino acids: CASSEQAGGLAKNIQYF. In DNA form, the CDR3 reads TGTGCCAGCAGCGAACAAGCAGGGGGTTTAGCCAAAAACATTCAGTACTTC.

The chain recombines TRBV7-9 with TRBJ2-7; D possibly corresponds to TRBD1 (6 bases). Looked up from germline, CDR1 is SEHNR and CDR2 is FQNEAQ (reference sequence). V lost 5 bases, J lost 3 bases, and 17 bases lay in between. The CDR3 is 15 amino acids. CDR3 coding DNA: TGTGCCAGCAGCCGAGGCGGAAGGGGGAACTACGAGCAGTACTTC. It codes for CASSRGGRGNYEQYF.

The V and J genes are TRBV27 and TRBJ2-2; no clear D gene. Germline CDR1 is MNHEY and CDR2 is SMNVEV (reference sequence). V gave up 9 bases and J gave up 2 bases, with 13 bases separating them. CDR3 size: 14 residues. The CDR3 DNA follows: TGTGCCAGTCGTCGGGTCTCAAACACCGGGGAGCTGTTTTTT. As protein: CASRRVSNTGELFF.

This clonotype was seen ten or more times. Here the CDR3 reads CASSPRGEQFF. The CDR3 nucleotides are TGTGCCAGCAGCCCCAGGGGTGAGCAGTTCTTC. The rearrangement uses TRBV12-3 or TRBV12-4 and TRBJ2-1; possible D gene TRBD1, 6 bases. The CDR3 sequence is 11 residues long. V was cut by 6 bases and J by 9 bases, with 9 bases left in between.

This clonotype was observed many times. The rearrangement links TRBV12-3 or TRBV12-4 to TRBJ1-5, with D unresolved. This CDR3 has 12 amino acids. Trimming shortened V by 6 bases and J by 4 bases, and 7 bases separated the two germline ends. DNA for the CDR3: TGTGCCAGCAGCTTCCGAAATCAGCCCCAGCATTTT. This gives the protein CASSFRNQPQHF.

Only a few counts were recorded for this clonotype. The chain carries TRBV4-3 and TRBJ2-1, with TRBD2 as a possible D gene (6 bases). The V and J ends lost 1 base and 9 bases respectively, with 13 bases between them. Germline V gene sequence: CDR1 LGHNA, CDR2 YSLEER. The CDR3 sequence is 14 residues long. The CDR3: CASSQGSGRGEQFF. CDR3 nucleotides: TGCGCCAGCAGCCAAGGCTCAGGGCGGGGTGAGCAGTTCTTC.

J is TRBJ2-1 and V is TRBV27; 9 bases align to TRBD2. With V trimmed by 6 bases and J by 8 bases, 8 bases remained unmatched. The CDR3 is 14 residues long. CDR1 is MNHEY, CDR2 SMNVEV, per germline (reference sequence). This CDR3 is CASSTGTSIYEQFF. The CDR3 coding sequence is TGTGCCAGCAGCACCGGGACTAGCATCTATGAGCAGTTCTTC.

This clonotype has a handful of counts. This chain connects TRBV11-1 to TRBJ2-7; weak D call: TRBD1 (6 bases). There are 17 residues in the CDR3. Per the germline V gene, CDR1 is SGHAT and CDR2 is FQDESV (reference sequence). Trimming shortened V by 2 bases and J by 4 bases, and 21 bases separated the two germline ends. The CDR3 protein is CASSLYGGGQRSYEQYF. DNA for the CDR3: TGTGCCAGCAGCTTATACGGCGGCGGACAGAGGTCGTACGAGCAGTACTTC.

The CDR3 loop reads CASSATGVGKTQYF. Here the CDR3 DNA reads TGTGCCAGCAGCGCCACAGGGGTGGGAAAGACCCAGTACTTC. V usage is TRBV2 and J usage is TRBJ2-5, with 7 nucleotides matching TRBD1. CDR3 length: 14 amino acids. Germline CDR1 SNHLY, CDR2 FYNNEI. V was pared by 6 bases and J by 6 bases, with 10 bases of the junction left unmatched. Variable domain in full (rest from reference TRBV2 and TRBJ2-5): EPEVTQTPSHQVTQMGQEVILRCVPISNHLYFYWYRQILGQKVEFLVSFYNNEISEKSEIFDDQFSVERPDGSNFTLKIRSTKLEDSAMYFCASSATGVGKTQYFGPGTRLLVL.

This clonotype was observed a few times. V is TRBV12-3 or TRBV12-4 and J is TRBJ2-5, with D perhaps matching TRBD1 (6 bases). Trimming removed 3 bases at V and 1 base at J, with 12 bases between. The CDR3 runs 15 residues. Here the CDR3 reads CASSLGTKRQETQYF. Here the CDR3 DNA reads TGTGCCAGCAGTTTGGGGACAAAGCGCCAAGAGACCCAGTACTTC.

This chain joins TRBV5-6 and TRBJ2-3; weak D call: TRBD1 (5 bases). V was pared by 0 bases and J by 7 bases, with 18 bases between. The CDR3 loop spans 16 amino acids. The germline V gene encodes CDR1 SGHDT and CDR2 YYEEEE. The CDR3 coding sequence is TGTGCCAGCAGCTTGGTCGACAGACCATCCGGAAATACGCAGTATTTT. It specifies CASSLVDRPSGNTQYF.

This clonotype was found a few times. The chain is built from TRBV7-9 and TRBJ2-5, with D unresolved. Per germline, CDR1 SEHNR and CDR2 FQNEAQ (reference sequence). Deletions cut 4 bases from V and 5 bases from J, with 14 bases between. This CDR3 comprises 14 residues. CDR3 region: CASSSYNPGETQYF. The CDR3 DNA follows: TGTGCCAGCAGCTCCTACAACCCTGGGGAGACCCAGTACTTC. The whole variable domain, remainder taken from reference TRBV7-9 and TRBJ2-5, is DTGVSQNPRHKITKRGQNVTFRCDPISEHNRLYWYRQTLGQGPEFLTYFQNEAQLEKSRLLSDRFSAERPKGSFSTLEIQRTEQGDSAMYLCASSSYNPGETQYFGPGTRLLVL.

The J gene is TRBJ2-3, the V gene TRBV4-3; D gene unclear. The germline V gene has CDR1 LGHNA and CDR2 YSLEER. V was trimmed by 5 bases and J by 2 bases, leaving 17 bases between them. CDR3 length: 16 residues. This CDR3 reads CASSAQVARPTDTQYF. The DNA of the CDR3 is TGCGCCAGCAGCGCCCAGGTAGCTAGGCCCACAGATACGCAGTATTTT.

This clonotype has a handful of counts. J is TRBJ2-1 and V is TRBV7-2; TRBD2 matches at 10 bases. The ends lost 3 bases at V and 4 bases at J; junction bases unmatched: 9. The germline CDR1 and CDR2 sequences are SGHTA and FQGNSA. This CDR3 has 17 residues. Here the CDR3 reads CASSFVSLLAGYNEQFF. The CDR3 DNA is TGTGCCAGCAGCTTTGTTAGTTTACTAGCGGGATACAATGAGCAGTTCTTC.

The chain has TRBV7-3 and TRBJ1-2; TRBD1 matches at 7 bases. V lost 1 base and J lost 5; bases outside the gene matches: 10. Germline assignment: CDR1 SGHTA and CDR2 FQGTGA. The CDR3 sequence is 16 residues long. The chain's CDR3 is CASSLNGQARTYGYTF. The CDR3 nucleotides are TGTGCCAGCAGCTTAAACGGACAGGCGAGGACGTATGGCTACACCTTC. Combining the CDR3 with reference TRBV7-3 and TRBJ1-2 gives the whole variable domain GAGVSQTPSNKVTEKGKYVELRCDPISGHTALYWYRQSLGQGPEFLIYFQGTGAADDSGLPNDRFFAVRPEGSVSTLKIQRTERGDSAVYLCASSLNGQARTYGYTFGSGTRLTVV.

The genes are TRBV3-1 and TRBJ2-7, with 7 bases lining up with TRBD2. This CDR3 spans 15 amino acids. Germline V gene data show CDR1 as LGHDT and CDR2 as YNNKEL (reference sequence). Trimming cost V 8 bases and J 6 bases; bases outside gene matches: 16. The CDR3 sequence: CASAPSPSGGLEQYF. The CDR3 DNA follows: TGTGCCAGCGCTCCCAGCCCTAGCGGCGGCCTCGAGCAGTACTTC.

This clonotype was seen a handful of times. The chain couples TRBV3-1 to TRBJ2-1; TRBD2 is a possible D gene (5 bases). CDR3 length: 14 residues. The V gene's germline CDR1 is LGHDT and CDR2 YNNKEL (reference sequence). The V and J ends lost 0 bases and 8 bases respectively, with 11 bases between them. This chain's CDR3 is CASSQDGLAYEQFF. As DNA, the CDR3 is TGTGCCAGCAGCCAAGATGGGCTAGCCTATGAGCAGTTCTTC.

In the case of this clonotype: The junction differs from germline at one of its ends, possibly a read error. The J gene is TRBJ2-1, the V gene TRBV11-2; 7 nucleotides agree with TRBD1. The CDR3 has 11 amino acids. Germline loops: CDR1 SGHAT, CDR2 FQNNGV. The CDR3: CTSSLGDSKFF. The CDR3 nucleotides read TGTACCAGCAGCTTGGGGGACAGTAAGTTCTTC.

The chain recombines TRBV30 with TRBJ2-5; D remains ambiguous. This CDR3 has 12 amino acids. The germline V and J ends were trimmed by 4 bases and 5 bases, with 11 bases remaining between them. Germline CDR1 GTSNPN, CDR2 SVGIG (reference sequence). The CDR3 here is CAWNSFAETQYF. The CDR3 DNA follows: TGTGCCTGGAATTCGTTCGCGGAGACCCAGTACTTC.

This clonotype was observed a few times. This chain links TRBV5-1 with TRBJ2-7, with D possibly TRBD1 on 6 matching bases. Trimming pared 1 base from V and 0 bases from J, leaving 14 bases between. CDR3 size: 16 residues. Germline-derived CDR1 and CDR2 are SGHRS and YFSETQ. CDR3 sequence reads: CASSLFQGPYSYEQYF. The CDR3 DNA follows: TGCGCCAGCAGCTTGTTCCAGGGGCCCTACTCCTACGAGCAGTACTTC.